A single sample is the source of the 10 T cell receptor beta chains below, sequenced in a study of CD8+CD57+ T cells in acquired aplastic anemia. CDR3 and TCR beta VDJ profiling relied on genomic DNA as the template. TCRdb re-called the reads through MiXCR, storing one row per CDR3 protein. Of roughly 130,000 distinct CDR3 sequences in the sample, more than 40% were seen once. Sequencing was carried out using sorted CD4+, CD8+, or CD8+CD57+ T cells (not recorded which) from PBMCs. These receptors all come from a human donor in good health, serving as a control.

In nucleotides, the CDR3 is TGTGCCAGCAGCTTACCTAGCGGGGATTCCTACGAGCAGTACTTC. It codes for CASSLPSGDSYEQYF. V is TRBV11-1 and J is TRBJ2-7; 9 bases align to TRBD2. The CDR3 contains 15 residues. Per germline, CDR1 SGHAT and CDR2 FQDESV (reference sequence). With V trimmed by 2 bases and J by 1 base, 3 bases remained unmatched.

This clonotype appeared many times. The chain joins TRBV7-6 to TRBJ1-5; D may be TRBD1 (5 bases). The CDR3 loop spans 14 amino acids. Germline V gene sequence: CDR1 SGHVS, CDR2 FNYEAQ. Trimming pared 5 bases from V and 3 bases from J, leaving 11 bases between. The DNA of the CDR3 is TGTGCCAGCAGCCCTGGGGCCAACAATCAGCCCCAGCATTTT. It codes for CASSPGANNQPQHF.

This rearrangement joins TRBV25-1 to TRBJ2-7; 8 bases line up with TRBD2. The CDR3 runs to 13 residues. Unmatched junction bases numbered 3, after V lost 7 bases and J lost 1 base. Germline CDR1 is MGHDK and CDR2 is SYGVNS. CDR3: CASKGGRSYEQYF. The CDR3 DNA reads as TGTGCCAGCAAGGGCGGGAGGTCCTACGAGCAGTACTTC.

V is TRBV19 and J is TRBJ1-5; D may be TRBD1 (6 bases). The CDR3 length is 12 residues. Germline loops: CDR1 LNHDA, CDR2 SQIVND (reference sequence). V lost 3 bases and J lost 9, with 9 bases in between. CDR3 nucleotides: TGTGCCAGTAGTATGCAAGGGGGGCCCCAGCATTTT. This sequence encodes CASSMQGGPQHF. Variable domain in full (rest from reference TRBV19 and TRBJ1-5): DGGITQSPKYLFRKEGQNVTLSCEQNLNHDAMYWYRQDPGQGLRLIYYSQIVNDFQKGDIAEGYSVSREKKESFPLTVTSAQKNPTAFYLCASSMQGGPQHFGDGTRLSIL.

The chain joins TRBV20-1 to TRBJ1-2; no firm D call. The CDR3 length is 10 residues. CDR1 is DFQATT, CDR2 SNEGSKA, per germline (reference sequence). The ends were cut back, 5 bases at V and 5 bases at J, with 6 bases in the middle. The CDR3 spells CSADGYGYTF. In DNA form, the CDR3 reads TGCAGTGCTGACGGATATGGCTACACCTTC.

This clonotype was seen at least ten times. The chain couples TRBV5-1 to TRBJ1-1, with TRBD1 matching 9 bases. In germline, CDR1 is SGHRS, CDR2 YFSETQ. The CDR3 sequence is 14 residues long. V trimming: 3 bases; J trimming: 6 bases; junction bases outside the gene matches: 6. As DNA, the CDR3 is TGCGCCAGCAGCTCGGGACAGGGTAGGGCTGAAGCTTTCTTT. Translated: CASSSGQGRAEAFF.

The table lists this clonotype with many counts. This chain links TRBV20-1 with TRBJ2-2; no clear D gene. The CDR3 is 13 amino acids. Germline CDR1 and CDR2: DFQATT and SNEGSKA (reference sequence). The V gene lost 1 base and the J gene lost 2 bases, with 5 bases spanning the gap. The CDR3, as DNA: TGCAGTGCTAGAGTAGGCAACACCGGGGAGCTGTTTTTT. Protein: CSARVGNTGELFF.

This clonotype has ten or more counts. V is TRBV20-1 and J is TRBJ2-4, with TRBD1 as a possible D gene (5 bases). Germline CDR1 DFQATT, CDR2 SNEGSKA (reference sequence). The V and J ends lost 3 bases and 0 bases respectively, with 15 bases between them. The CDR3 contains 16 residues. The CDR3 nucleotides read TGCAGTGCTAGTGCCCAAGGGGCGGTAGCCAAAAACATTCAGTACTTC. Encoded protein: CSASAQGAVAKNIQYF.

CDR3 in DNA: TGTGCCAGTAATCTTGGACTAGCAGCCTACGAGCAGTACTTC. Its translation: CASNLGLAAYEQYF. The V and J genes are TRBV19 and TRBJ2-7, with 8 nucleotides matching TRBD2. CDR1 is LNHDA and CDR2 is SQIVND in the germline V gene (reference sequence). The CDR3 length is 14 residues. The J segment lost 2 bases and the V segment lost 7 bases, leaving 7 bases of the junction unmatched. Full variable domain (outside the CDR3, taken from reference TRBV19 and TRBJ2-7): DGGITQSPKYLFRKEGQNVTLSCEQNLNHDAMYWYRQDPGQGLRLIYYSQIVNDFQKGDIAEGYSVSREKKESFPLTVTSAQKNPTAFYLCASNLGLAAYEQYFGPGTRLTVT.

V usage is TRBV7-8 and J usage is TRBJ2-1; 7 bases fit TRBD2. Germline V lookup: CDR1 SGHVS, CDR2 FQNEAQ. This CDR3 region has 15 residues. After removal of 7 bases from V and 0 bases from J, the junction contained 6 bases not matched to a gene. CDR3 loop: CASTSSGYSYNEQFF. The DNA of the CDR3 is TGTGCCAGCACGTCTAGCGGCTACTCCTACAATGAGCAGTTCTTC.